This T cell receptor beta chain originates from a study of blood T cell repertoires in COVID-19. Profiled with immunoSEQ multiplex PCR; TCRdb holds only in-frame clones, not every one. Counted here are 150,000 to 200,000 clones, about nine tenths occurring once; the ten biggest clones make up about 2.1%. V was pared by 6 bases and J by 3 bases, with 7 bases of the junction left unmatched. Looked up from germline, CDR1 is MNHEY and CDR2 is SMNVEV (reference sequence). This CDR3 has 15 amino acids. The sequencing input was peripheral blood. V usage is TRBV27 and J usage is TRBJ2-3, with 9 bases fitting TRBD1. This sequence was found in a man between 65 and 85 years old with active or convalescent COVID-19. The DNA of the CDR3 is TGTGCCAGCAGACGAAGGGACAGGGTTACAGATACGCAGTATTTT. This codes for CASRRRDRVTDTQYF.